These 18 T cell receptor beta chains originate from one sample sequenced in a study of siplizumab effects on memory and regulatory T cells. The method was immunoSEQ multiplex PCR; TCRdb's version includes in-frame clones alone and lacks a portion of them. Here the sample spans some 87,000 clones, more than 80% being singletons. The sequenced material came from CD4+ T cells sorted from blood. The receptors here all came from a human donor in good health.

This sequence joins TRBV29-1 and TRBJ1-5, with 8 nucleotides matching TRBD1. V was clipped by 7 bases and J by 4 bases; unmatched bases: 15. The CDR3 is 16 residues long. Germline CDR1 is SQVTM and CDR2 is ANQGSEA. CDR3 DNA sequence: TGCAGCGCCCAGACTACGTCAGGGGGCAATAATCAGCCCCAGCATTTT. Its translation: CSAQTTSGGNNQPQHF.

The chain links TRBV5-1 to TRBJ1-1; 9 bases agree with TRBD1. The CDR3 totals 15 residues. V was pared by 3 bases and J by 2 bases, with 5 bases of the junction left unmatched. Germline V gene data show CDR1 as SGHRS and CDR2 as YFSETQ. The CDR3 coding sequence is TGCGCCAGCAGCTGGGGGACAGGGACTAACACTGAAGCTTTCTTT. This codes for CASSWGTGTNTEAFF. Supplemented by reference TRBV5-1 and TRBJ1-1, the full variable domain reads KAGVTQTPRYLIKTRGQQVTLSCSPISGHRSVSWYQQTPGQGLQFLFEYFSETQRNKGNFPGRFSGRQFSNSRSEMNVSTLELGDSALYLCASSWGTGTNTEAFFGQGTRLTVV.

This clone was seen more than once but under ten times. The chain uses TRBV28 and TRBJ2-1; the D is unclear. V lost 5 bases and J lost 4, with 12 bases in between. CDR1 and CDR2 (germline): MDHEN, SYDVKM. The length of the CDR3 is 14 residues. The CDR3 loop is CASSPSSGYNEQFF. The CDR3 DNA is TGTGCCAGCAGTCCTTCTAGTGGTTACAATGAGCAGTTCTTC.

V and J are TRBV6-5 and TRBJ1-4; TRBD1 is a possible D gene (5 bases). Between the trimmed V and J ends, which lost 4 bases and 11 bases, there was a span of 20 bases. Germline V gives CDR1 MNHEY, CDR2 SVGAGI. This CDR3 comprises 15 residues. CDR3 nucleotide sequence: TGTGCCAGCAGTTGGCAGGGAGGGAGGGAATCGAAACTGTTTTTT. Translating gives CASSWQGGRESKLFF.

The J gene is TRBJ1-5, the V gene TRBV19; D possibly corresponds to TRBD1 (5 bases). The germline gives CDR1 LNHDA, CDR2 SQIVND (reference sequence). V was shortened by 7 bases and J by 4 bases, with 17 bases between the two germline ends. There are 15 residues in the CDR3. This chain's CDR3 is CASTLSQGRNQPQHF. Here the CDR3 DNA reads TGTGCCAGTACTCTAAGCCAGGGCAGGAATCAGCCCCAGCATTTT. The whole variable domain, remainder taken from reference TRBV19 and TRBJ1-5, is DGGITQSPKYLFRKEGQNVTLSCEQNLNHDAMYWYRQDPGQGLRLIYYSQIVNDFQKGDIAEGYSVSREKKESFPLTVTSAQKNPTAFYLCASTLSQGRNQPQHFGDGTRLSIL.

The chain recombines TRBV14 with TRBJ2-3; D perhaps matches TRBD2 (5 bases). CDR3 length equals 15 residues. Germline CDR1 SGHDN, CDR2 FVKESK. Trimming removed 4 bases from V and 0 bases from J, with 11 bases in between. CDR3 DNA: TGTGCCAGCAGCCTGGTCTGGGAGAGCACAGATACGCAGTATTTT. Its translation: CASSLVWESTDTQYF.

The CDR3 sequence: CASSSLWDPGETQYF. Written as DNA, the CDR3 is TGTGCCAGCAGTTCCCTATGGGACCCTGGAGAGACCCAGTACTTC. The chain joins TRBV28 to TRBJ2-5; D may correspond to TRBD1 or TRBD2 (5 bases each). Trimming removed 4 bases at V and 4 bases at J, with 16 bases between. Per germline, CDR1 MDHEN and CDR2 SYDVKM. This CDR3 is built from 15 residues.

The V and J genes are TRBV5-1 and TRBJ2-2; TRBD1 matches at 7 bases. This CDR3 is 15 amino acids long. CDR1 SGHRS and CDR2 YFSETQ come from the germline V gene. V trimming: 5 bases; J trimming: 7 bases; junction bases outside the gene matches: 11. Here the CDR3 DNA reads TGCGCCAGCAGGGCCGGGACAGCCCATGTCGGGGAGCTGTTTTTT. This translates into CASRAGTAHVGELFF.

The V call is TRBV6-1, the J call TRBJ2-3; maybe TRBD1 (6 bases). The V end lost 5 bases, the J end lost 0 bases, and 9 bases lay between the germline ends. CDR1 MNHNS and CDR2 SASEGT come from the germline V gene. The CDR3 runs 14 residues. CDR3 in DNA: TGTGCCAGCAGTTGGACAGATAGCACAGATACGCAGTATTTT. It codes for CASSWTDSTDTQYF.

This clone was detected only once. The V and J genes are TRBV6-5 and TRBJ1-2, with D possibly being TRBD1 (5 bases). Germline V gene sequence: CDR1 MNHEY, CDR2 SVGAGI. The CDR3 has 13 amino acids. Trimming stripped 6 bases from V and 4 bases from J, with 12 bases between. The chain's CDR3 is CASSQGPSYGYTF. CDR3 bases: TGTGCCAGCAGCCAGGGACCTAGCTATGGCTACACCTTC.

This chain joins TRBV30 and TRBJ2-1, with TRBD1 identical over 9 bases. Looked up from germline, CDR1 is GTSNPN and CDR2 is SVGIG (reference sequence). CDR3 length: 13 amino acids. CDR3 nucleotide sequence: TGTGCTCGCCGCGGGACAGGGAACAATGAGCAGTTCTTC. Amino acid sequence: CARRGTGNNEQFF.

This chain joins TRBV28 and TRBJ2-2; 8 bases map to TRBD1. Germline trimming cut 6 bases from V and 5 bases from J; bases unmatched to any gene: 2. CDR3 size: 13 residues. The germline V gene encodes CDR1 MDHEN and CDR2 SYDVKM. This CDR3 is CASRRQGTGELFF. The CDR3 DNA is TGTGCCAGCAGAAGACAGGGGACCGGGGAGCTGTTTTTT. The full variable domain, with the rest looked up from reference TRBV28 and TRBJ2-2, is DVKVTQSSRYLVKRTGEKVFLECVQDMDHENMFWYRQDPGLGLRLIYFSYDVKMKEKGDIPEGYSVSREKKERFSLILESASTNQTSMYLCASRRQGTGELFFGEGSRLTVL.

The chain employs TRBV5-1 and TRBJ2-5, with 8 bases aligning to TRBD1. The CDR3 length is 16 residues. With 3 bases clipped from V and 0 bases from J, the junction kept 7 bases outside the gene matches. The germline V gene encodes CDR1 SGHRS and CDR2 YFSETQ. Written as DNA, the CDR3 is TGCGCCAGCAGCTACGGGGCAGGGGGCTACCAAGAGACCCAGTACTTC. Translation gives CASSYGAGGYQETQYF.

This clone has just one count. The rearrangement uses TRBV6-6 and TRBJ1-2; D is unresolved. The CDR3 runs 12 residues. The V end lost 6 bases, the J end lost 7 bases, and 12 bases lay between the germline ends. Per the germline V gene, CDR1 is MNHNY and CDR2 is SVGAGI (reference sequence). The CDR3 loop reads CASSSGPIGYTF. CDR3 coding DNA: TGTGCCAGCAGCTCCGGACCGATTGGCTACACCTTC.

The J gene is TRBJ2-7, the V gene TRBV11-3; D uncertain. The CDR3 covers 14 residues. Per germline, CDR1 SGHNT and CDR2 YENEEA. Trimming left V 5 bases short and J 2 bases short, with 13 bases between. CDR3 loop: CASSGVTAPYEQYF. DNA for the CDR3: TGTGCCAGCAGCGGGGTGACCGCGCCCTACGAGCAGTACTTC.

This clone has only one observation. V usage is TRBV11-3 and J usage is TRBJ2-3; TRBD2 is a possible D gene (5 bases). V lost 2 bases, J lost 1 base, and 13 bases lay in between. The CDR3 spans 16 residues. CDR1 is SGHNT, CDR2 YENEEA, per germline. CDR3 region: CASSLRLRGGTDTQYF. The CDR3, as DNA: TGTGCCAGCAGCTTACGCCTCCGGGGTGGCACAGATACGCAGTATTTT.

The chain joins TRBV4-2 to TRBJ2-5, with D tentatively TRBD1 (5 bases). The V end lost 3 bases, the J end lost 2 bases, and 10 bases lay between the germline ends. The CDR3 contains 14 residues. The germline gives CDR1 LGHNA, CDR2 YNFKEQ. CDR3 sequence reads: CASSHPDRQETQYF. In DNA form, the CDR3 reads TGTGCCAGCAGCCACCCCGACAGACAAGAGACCCAGTACTTC.

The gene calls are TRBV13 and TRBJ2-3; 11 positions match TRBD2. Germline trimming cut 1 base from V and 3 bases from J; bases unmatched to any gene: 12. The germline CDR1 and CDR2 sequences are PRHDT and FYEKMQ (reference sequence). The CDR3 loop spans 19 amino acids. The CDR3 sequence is CASSLARASGRLVTDTQYF. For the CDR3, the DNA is TGTGCCAGCAGCTTAGCCCGGGCTAGCGGGAGGCTAGTAACAGATACGCAGTATTTT.